A selection of T cell receptor beta chains follows, all from one sample in a study of T cell responses to AZD1222 COVID-19 vaccine. Clones were read by immunoSEQ multiplex PCR, and TCRdb kept only the in-frame ones, dropping some. This sample has around 120,000 clones, with about 90% found just once. The sample was peripheral blood, taken on day 0 of MenACWY control vaccination. All receptors come from an adult in good health. Each CDR3 is given with its conserved first and last residue. A D gene is named only where the DNA matches it firmly. A clone size is listed for some rows: how often the clone was seen (once, few, many), or a class if it is expanded.

size: -; D: -; J: TRBJ1-5; V: TRBV20-1; CDR3: CSAKSNQPQHF; DNA: TGCAGTGCTAAAAGCAATCAGCCCCAGCATTTT
size: -; D: TRBD2; J: TRBJ2-3; V: TRBV6-5; CDR3: CATRRPGGDTQYF; DNA: TGTGCCACCCGCCGACCCGGGGGGGATACGCAGTATTTT
size: few; D: -; J: TRBJ1-1; V: TRBV3-1/TRBV3-2; CDR3: CASSPTLTGNTEAFF; DNA: TGTGCCAGCAGCCCAACCCTCACAGGGAACACTGAAGCTTTCTTT
size: -; D: -; J: TRBJ2-5; V: TRBV5-1; CDR3: CASSLRGTETQYF; DNA: TGCGCCAGCAGCCTCAGGGGAACAGAGACCCAGTACTTC
size: -; D: TRBD2; J: TRBJ2-1; V: TRBV28; CDR3: CASSRASGSNEQFF; DNA: TGTGCCAGCAGCAGAGCTAGCGGGAGTAATGAGCAGTTCTTC
size: -; D: -; J: TRBJ2-5; V: TRBV9; CDR3: CASSVAGYSEETQYF; DNA: TGTGCCAGCAGCGTAGCCGGGTATAGTGAGGAGACCCAGTACTTC
size: -; D: -; J: TRBJ1-5; V: TRBV20-1; CDR3: CSARERGAQHF; DNA: TGCAGTGCTAGAGAGAGGGGAGCCCAGCATTTT
size: -; D: -; J: TRBJ1-4; V: TRBV5-8; CDR3: CASSLVGPGGSNEKLFF; DNA: TGTGCCAGCAGCCTGGTAGGCCCGGGAGGCTCTAATGAAAAACTGTTTTTT
size: -; D: -; J: TRBJ2-3; V: TRBV10-3; CDR3: CAISVGTSTDTQYF; DNA: TGTGCCATCAGTGTAGGAACTAGCACAGATACGCAGTATTTT
size: -; D: -; J: TRBJ1-5; V: TRBV19; CDR3: CASSIGEGQPQHF; DNA: TGTGCCAGTAGTATCGGGGAGGGACAGCCCCAGCATTTT
size: -; D: -; J: TRBJ2-1; V: TRBV10-3; CDR3: CAISEVGQSSYNEQFF; DNA: TGTGCCATCAGTGAAGTAGGTCAGAGCTCCTACAATGAGCAGTTCTTC
size: -; D: -; J: TRBJ2-7; V: TRBV28; CDR3: CASSPGGYEQYF; DNA: TGTGCCAGCAGTCCCGGGGGTTACGAGCAGTACTTC
size: -; D: TRBD2; J: TRBJ2-1; V: TRBV6-6; CDR3: CASSRHSREGRLLTNEQFF; DNA: TGTGCCAGCAGTCGCCACTCGCGGGAGGGCCGGTTATTGACGAATGAGCAGTTCTTC
size: -; D: TRBD1; J: TRBJ1-6; V: TRBV9; CDR3: CASRGQDNSPLHF; DNA: TGTGCCAGCAGGGGACAGGATAATTCACCCCTCCACTTT
size: -; D: -; J: TRBJ2-7; V: TRBV28; CDR3: CASSPGIGFEQYF; DNA: TGTGCCAGCAGCCCGGGCATTGGTTTCGAGCAGTACTTC
size: -; D: -; J: TRBJ1-2; V: TRBV6-5; CDR3: CASKSEGSFNYGYTF; DNA: TGTGCCAGCAAGTCCGAGGGCTCCTTTAACTATGGCTACACCTTC
size: -; D: -; J: TRBJ1-1; V: TRBV19; CDR3: CASSIARVWTMNTEAFF; DNA: TGTGCCAGTAGTATAGCGAGGGTCTGGACCATGAACACTGAAGCTTTCTTT
size: -; D: -; J: TRBJ2-6; V: TRBV28; CDR3: CASSRTESGANVLTF; DNA: TGTGCCAGCAGCCGTACAGAATCTGGGGCCAACGTCCTGACTTTC
size: -; D: TRBD1; J: TRBJ1-5; V: TRBV6-5; CDR3: CASSYSGTGNQPQHF; DNA: TGTGCCAGCAGTTACTCAGGGACAGGGAATCAGCCCCAGCATTTT
size: -; D: TRBD1; J: TRBJ1-1; V: TRBV7-9; CDR3: CARDRLVGDRGVNTEAFF; DNA: TGTGCCAGGGACCGCCTAGTAGGGGACAGGGGGGTGAACACTGAAGCTTTCTTT
size: -; D: TRBD1; J: TRBJ2-7; V: TRBV18; CDR3: CASSPDRGTYEQYF; DNA: TGTGCCAGCTCTCCGGACAGGGGTACCTACGAGCAGTACTTC
size: -; D: TRBD2; J: TRBJ2-1; V: TRBV11-2; CDR3: CASSLSGRQVEQFF; DNA: TGTGCCAGCAGCCTTAGCGGGAGGCAGGTTGAGCAGTTCTTC